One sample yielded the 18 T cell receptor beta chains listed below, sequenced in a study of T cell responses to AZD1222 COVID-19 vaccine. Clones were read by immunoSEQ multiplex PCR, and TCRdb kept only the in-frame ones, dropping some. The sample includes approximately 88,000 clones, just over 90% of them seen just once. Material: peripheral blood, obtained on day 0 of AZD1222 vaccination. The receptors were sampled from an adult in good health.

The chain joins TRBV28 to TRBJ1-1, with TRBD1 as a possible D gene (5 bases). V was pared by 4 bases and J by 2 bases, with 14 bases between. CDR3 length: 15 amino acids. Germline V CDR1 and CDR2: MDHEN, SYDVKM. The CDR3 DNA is TGTGCCAGCAGTTCCTCCGGGACGGCTAACACTGAAGCTTTCTTT. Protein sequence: CASSSSGTANTEAFF.

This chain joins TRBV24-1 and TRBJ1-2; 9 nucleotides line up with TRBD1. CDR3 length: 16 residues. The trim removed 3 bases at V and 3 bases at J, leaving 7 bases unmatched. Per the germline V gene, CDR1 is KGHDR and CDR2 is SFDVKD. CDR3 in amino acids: CATSDPTGGLDYGYTF. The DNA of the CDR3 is TGTGCCACCAGTGATCCTACAGGGGGCTTGGACTATGGCTACACCTTC.

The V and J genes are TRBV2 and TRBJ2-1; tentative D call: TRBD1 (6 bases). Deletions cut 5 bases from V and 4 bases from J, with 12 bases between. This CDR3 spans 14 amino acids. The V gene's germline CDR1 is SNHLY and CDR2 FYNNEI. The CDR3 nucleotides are TGTGCCAGCAGTCTCCAGGGGAGTTACAATGAGCAGTTCTTC. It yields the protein CASSLQGSYNEQFF.

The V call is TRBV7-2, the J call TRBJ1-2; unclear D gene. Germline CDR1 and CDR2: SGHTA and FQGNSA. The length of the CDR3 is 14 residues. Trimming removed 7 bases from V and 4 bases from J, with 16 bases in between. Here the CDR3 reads CASTLPTQSYGYTF. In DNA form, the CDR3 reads TGTGCCAGCACCCTTCCGACCCAGTCCTATGGCTACACCTTC. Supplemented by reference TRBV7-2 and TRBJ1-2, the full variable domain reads GAGVSQSPSNKVTEKGKDVELRCDPISGHTALYWYRQSLGQGLEFLIYFQGNSAPDKSGLPSDRFSAERTGGSVSTLTIQRTQQEDSAVYLCASTLPTQSYGYTFGSGTRLTVV.

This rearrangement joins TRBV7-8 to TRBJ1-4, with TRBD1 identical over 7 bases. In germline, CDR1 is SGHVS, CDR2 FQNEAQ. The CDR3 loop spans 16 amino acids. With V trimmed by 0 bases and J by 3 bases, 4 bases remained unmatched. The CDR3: CASSLAWGQSNEKLFF. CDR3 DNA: TGTGCCAGCAGCTTAGCTTGGGGACAGTCTAATGAAAAACTGTTTTTT.

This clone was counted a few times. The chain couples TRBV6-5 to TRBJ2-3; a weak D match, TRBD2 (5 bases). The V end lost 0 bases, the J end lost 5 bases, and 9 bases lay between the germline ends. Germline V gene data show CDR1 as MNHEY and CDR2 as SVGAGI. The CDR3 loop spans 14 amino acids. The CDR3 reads CASSYSPEGDTQYF. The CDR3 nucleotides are TGTGCCAGCAGTTACTCGCCCGAGGGAGATACGCAGTATTTT.

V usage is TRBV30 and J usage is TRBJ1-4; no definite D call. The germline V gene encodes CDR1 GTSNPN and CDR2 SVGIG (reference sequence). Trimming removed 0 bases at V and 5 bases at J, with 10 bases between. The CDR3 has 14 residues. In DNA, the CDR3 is TGTGCCTGGAGTGTCCCGACCGGAAATGAAAAACTGTTTTTT. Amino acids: CAWSVPTGNEKLFF.

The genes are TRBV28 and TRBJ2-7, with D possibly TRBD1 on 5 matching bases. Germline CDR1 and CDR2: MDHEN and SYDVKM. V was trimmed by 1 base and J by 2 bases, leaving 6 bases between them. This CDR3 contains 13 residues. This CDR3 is CASSLSGTYEQYF. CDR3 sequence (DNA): TGTGCCAGCAGTTTATCAGGGACCTACGAGCAGTACTTC.

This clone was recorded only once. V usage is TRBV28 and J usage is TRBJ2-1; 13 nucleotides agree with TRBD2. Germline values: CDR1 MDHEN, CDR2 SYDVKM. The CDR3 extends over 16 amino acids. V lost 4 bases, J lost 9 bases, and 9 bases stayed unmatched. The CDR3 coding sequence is TGTGCCAGCAGTTCTAACTTACTAGCGGGAGGGAGTGAGCAGTTCTTC. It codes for CASSSNLLAGGSEQFF.

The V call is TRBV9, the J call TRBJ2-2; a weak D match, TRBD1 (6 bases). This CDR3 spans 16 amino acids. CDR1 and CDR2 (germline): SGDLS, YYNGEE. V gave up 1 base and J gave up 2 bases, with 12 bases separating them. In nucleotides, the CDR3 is TGTGCCAGCAGCGTAACGAGGGGGAGAAACACCGGGGAGCTGTTTTTT. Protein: CASSVTRGRNTGELFF.

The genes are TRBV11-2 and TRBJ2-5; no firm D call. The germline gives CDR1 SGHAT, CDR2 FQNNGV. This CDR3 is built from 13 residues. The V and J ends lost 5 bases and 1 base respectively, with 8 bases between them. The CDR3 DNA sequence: TGTGCCAGCAGCCTTCTAGTCCAAGAGACCCAGTACTTC. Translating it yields CASSLLVQETQYF.

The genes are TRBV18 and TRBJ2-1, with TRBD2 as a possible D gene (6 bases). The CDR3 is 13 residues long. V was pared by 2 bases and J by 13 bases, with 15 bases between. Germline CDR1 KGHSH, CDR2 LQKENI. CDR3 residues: CASSPVADLEQFF. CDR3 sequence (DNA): TGTGCCAGCTCACCAGTAGCGGACCTGGAACAGTTCTTC.

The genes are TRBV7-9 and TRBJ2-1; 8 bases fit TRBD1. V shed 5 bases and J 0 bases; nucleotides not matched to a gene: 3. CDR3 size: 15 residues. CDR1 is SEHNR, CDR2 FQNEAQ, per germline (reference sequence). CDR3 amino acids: CASSLTGDSYNEQFF. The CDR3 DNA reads TGTGCCAGCAGCCTGACAGGGGACTCCTACAATGAGCAGTTCTTC.

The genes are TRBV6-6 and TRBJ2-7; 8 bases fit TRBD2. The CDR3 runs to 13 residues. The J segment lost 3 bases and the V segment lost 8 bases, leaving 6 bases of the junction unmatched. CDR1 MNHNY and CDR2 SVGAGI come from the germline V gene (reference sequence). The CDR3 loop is CASAEREIYEQYF. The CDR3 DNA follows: TGTGCCAGCGCGGAGCGGGAGATCTACGAGCAGTACTTC.

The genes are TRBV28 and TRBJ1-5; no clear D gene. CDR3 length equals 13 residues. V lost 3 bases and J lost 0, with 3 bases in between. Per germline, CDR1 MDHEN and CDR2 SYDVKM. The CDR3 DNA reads TGTGCCAGCAGTTTTGATAGCAATCAGCCCCAGCATTTT. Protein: CASSFDSNQPQHF.

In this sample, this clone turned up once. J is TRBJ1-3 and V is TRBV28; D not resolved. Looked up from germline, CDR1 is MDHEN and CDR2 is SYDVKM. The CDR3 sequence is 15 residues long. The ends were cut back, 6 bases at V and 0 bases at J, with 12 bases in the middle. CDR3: CASSPPSYSGNTIYF. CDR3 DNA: TGTGCCAGCAGCCCCCCCAGTTACTCTGGAAACACCATATATTTT. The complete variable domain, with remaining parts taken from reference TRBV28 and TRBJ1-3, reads DVKVTQSSRYLVKRTGEKVFLECVQDMDHENMFWYRQDPGLGLRLIYFSYDVKMKEKGDIPEGYSVSREKKERFSLILESASTNQTSMYLCASSPPSYSGNTIYFGEGSWLTVV.

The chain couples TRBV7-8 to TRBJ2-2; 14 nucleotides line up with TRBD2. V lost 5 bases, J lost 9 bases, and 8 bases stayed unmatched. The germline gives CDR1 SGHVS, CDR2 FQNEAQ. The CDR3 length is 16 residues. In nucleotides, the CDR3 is TGTGCCAGCAGCACACCCGGGACTAGCGGGAGCCGGGAGCTGTTTTTT. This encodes CASSTPGTSGSRELFF.

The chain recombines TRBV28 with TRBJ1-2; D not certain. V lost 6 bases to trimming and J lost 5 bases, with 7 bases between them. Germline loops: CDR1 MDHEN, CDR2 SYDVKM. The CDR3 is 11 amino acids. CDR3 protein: CASRTSYGYTF. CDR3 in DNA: TGTGCCAGCAGGACCTCGTATGGCTACACCTTC.